This TCR beta chain was sequenced in a study of cytomegalovirus exposure and HLA in healthy donors. Study-level points and caveats: In a later analysis, donors in an Asian-associated ancestry cluster reportedly had fewer N-insertions in productive TCRs than the cohort mean.

The primer mix had 60 Vbeta and 13 Jbeta primers. The data were produced by immunoSEQ multiplex PCR, yet TCRdb's version contains in-frame clones alone and is incomplete. This sample carries more than 85,000 clones, roughly four fifths of them seen once, and the ten largest clones take around 1.3%. V gave up 6 bases and J gave up 0 bases, with 8 bases separating them. From germline, CDR1 is MNHEY and CDR2 SVGAGI. CDR3 length equals 14 residues. On this clone itself: What it binds is unknown.

This chain joins TRBV6-5 and TRBJ1-4; D not resolved. The receptor's source is a young woman in good health and CMV-seronegative. Material: PBMCs. DNA for the CDR3: TGTGCCAGCAGCCAGTCAACAACTAATGAAAAACTGTTTTTT. Translation gives CASSQSTTNEKLFF.